This T cell receptor (beta chain) was recorded in a study of beta chain features in type 1 diabetes. Expressed TCRB transcripts got sequenced, as all isolated RNA was reverse transcribed. Repertoires were generated with immunoSEQ multiplex PCR, while TCRdb's copy carries only in-frame clones and drops some. The sample comprises 130,000 to 150,000 clones, approximately 52% of which are singletons, and 0.42% rests with the top ten. By way of CD45RO/CCR7/CD25/CD127/CD95/CD27, the CD4+ regulatory, stem cell-like memory, central memory and naive cells were sorted. This clone was seen a single time. Trimming left V 1 base short and J 5 bases short, with 8 bases between. The germline gives CDR1 SGHVS, CDR2 FQNEAQ. CDR3 length equals 14 residues.

Specimen: Tregs from blood. This receptor was taken from a man younger than 30 in good health. The chain joins TRBV7-8 to TRBJ2-2, with TRBD2 as a possible D gene (6 bases). The CDR3 spells CASSLVGGTGELFF. The CDR3 DNA reads as TGTGCCAGCAGCTTAGTGGGAGGAACCGGGGAGCTGTTTTTT.